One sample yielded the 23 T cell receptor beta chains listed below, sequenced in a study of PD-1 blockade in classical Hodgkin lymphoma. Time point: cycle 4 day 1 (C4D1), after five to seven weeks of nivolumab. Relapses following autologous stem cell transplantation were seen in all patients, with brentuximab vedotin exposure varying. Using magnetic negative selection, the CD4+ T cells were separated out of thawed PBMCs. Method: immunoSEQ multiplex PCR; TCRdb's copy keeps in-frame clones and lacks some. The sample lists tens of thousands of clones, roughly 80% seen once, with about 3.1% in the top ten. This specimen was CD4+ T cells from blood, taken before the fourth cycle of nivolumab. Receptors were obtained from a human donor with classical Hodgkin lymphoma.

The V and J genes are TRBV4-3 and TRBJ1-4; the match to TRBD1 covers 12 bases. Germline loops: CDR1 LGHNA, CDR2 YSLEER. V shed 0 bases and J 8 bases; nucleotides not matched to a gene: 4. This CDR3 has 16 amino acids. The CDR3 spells CASSQEVGQGAEKLFF. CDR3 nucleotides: TGCGCCAGCAGCCAAGAAGTGGGACAGGGGGCGGAAAAACTGTTTTTT.

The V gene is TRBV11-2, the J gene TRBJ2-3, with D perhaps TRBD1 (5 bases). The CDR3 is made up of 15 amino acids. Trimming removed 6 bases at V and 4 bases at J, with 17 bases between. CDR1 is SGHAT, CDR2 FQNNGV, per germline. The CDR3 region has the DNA TGTGCCAGCAGTCCACGACAGATTGATTCAGATACGCAGTATTTT. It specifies CASSPRQIDSDTQYF.

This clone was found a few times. The CDR3 is CASSLPQGDGYTF. The CDR3 DNA reads TGTGCCAGCAGCTTACCGCAGGGGGATGGCTACACCTTC. The chain uses TRBV7-9 and TRBJ1-2; 7 bases are a match to TRBD1. The V gene's germline CDR1 is SEHNR and CDR2 FQNEAQ (reference sequence). V lost 2 bases, J lost 6 bases, and 3 bases stayed unmatched. The CDR3 runs 13 residues.

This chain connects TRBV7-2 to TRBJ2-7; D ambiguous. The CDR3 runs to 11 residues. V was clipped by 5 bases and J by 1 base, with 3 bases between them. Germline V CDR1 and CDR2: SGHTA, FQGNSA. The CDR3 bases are TGTGCCAGCAGCCCATCCTACGAGCAGTACTTC. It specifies CASSPSYEQYF.

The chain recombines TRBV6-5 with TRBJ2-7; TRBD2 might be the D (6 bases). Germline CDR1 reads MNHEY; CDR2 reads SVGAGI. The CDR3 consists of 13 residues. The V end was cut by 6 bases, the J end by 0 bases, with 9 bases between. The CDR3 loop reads CASRRGSSYEQYF. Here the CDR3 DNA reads TGTGCCAGCAGGCGGGGCAGCTCCTACGAGCAGTACTTC.

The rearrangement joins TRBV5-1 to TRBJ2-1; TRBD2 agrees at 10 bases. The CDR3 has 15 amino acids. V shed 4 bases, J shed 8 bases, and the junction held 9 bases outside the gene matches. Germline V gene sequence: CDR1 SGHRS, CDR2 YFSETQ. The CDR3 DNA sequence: TGCGCCAGCAGCGTTGAAGGGACTAGCGTCGATGAGCAGTTCTTC. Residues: CASSVEGTSVDEQFF.

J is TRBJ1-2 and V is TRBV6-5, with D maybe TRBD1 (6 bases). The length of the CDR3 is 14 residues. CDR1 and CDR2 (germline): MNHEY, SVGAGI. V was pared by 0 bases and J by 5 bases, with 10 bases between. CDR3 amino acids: CASSYSKGGYGYTF. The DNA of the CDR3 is TGTGCCAGCAGTTACTCGAAAGGGGGGTATGGCTACACCTTC.

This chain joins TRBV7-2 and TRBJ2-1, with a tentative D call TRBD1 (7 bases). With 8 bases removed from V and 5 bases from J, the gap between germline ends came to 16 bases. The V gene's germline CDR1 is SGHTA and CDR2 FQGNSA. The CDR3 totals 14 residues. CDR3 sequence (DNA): TGTGCCAGCCATAGGGGGCTAGCGAACAATGAGCAGTTCTTC. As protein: CASHRGLANNEQFF.

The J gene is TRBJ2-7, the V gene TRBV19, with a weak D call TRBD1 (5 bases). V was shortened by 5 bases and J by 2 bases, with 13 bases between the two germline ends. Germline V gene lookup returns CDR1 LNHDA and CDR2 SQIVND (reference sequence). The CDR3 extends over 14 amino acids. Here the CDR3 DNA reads TGTGCCAGTAGTGATGGGGCAGGGCCCTACGAGCAGTACTTC. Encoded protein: CASSDGAGPYEQYF.

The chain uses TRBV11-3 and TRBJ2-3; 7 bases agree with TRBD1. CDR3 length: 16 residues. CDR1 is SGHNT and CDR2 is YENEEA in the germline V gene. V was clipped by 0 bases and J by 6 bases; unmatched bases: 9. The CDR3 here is CASSLDRSGGSDTQYF. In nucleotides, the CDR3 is TGTGCCAGCAGCTTAGATCGGTCAGGGGGATCGGATACGCAGTATTTT.

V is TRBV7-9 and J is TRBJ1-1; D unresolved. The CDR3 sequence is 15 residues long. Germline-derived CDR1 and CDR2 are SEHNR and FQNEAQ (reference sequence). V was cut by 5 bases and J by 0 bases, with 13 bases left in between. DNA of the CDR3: TGTGCCAGCAGCCCCGGTGGCAGCATGAACACTGAAGCTTTCTTT. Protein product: CASSPGGSMNTEAFF.

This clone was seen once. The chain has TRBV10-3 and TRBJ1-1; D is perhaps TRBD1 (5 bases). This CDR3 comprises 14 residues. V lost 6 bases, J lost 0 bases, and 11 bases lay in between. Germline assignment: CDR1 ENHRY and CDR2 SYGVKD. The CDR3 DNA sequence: TGTGCCATCAGGGAGACAGAGATGAACACTGAAGCTTTCTTT. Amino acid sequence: CAIRETEMNTEAFF.

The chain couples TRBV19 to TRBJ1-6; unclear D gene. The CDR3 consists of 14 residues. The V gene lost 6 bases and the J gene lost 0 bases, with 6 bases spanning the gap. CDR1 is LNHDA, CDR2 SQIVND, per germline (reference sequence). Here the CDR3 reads CASRSNSYNSPLHF. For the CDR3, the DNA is TGTGCCAGTAGAAGTAACTCCTATAATTCACCCCTCCACTTT.

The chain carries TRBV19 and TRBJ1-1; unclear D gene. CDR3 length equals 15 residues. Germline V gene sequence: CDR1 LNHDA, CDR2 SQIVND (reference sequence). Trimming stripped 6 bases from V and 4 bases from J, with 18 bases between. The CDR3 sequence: CASRALSWASTEAFF. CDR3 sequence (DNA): TGTGCCAGTAGGGCCCTAAGTTGGGCGAGCACTGAAGCTTTCTTT.

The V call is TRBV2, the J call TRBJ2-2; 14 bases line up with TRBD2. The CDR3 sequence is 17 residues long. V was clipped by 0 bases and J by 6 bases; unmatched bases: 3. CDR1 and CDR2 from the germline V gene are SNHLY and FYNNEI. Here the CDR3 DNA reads TGTGCCAGCAGTGAAGCGGGACTAGCGGGGGCATCCGGGGAGCTGTTTTTT. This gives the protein CASSEAGLAGASGELFF.

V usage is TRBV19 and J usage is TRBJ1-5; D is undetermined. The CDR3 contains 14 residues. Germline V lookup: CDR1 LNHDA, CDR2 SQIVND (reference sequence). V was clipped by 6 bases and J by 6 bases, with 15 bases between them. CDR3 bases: TGTGCCAGTAGGCCCCCGGGAGACGGTCAGCCCCAGCATTTT. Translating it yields CASRPPGDGQPQHF.

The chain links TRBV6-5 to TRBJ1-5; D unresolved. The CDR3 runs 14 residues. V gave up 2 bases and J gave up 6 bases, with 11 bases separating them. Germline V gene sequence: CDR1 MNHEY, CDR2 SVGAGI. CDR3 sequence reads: CASSYQALGQPQHF. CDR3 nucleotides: TGTGCCAGCAGTTACCAGGCGTTAGGTCAGCCCCAGCATTTT.

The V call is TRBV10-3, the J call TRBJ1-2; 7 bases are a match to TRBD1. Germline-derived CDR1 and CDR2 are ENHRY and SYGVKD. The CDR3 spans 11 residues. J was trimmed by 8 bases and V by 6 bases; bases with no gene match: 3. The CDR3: CAIRGGWGYTF. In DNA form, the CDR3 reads TGTGCCATCAGAGGGGGCTGGGGCTACACCTTC.

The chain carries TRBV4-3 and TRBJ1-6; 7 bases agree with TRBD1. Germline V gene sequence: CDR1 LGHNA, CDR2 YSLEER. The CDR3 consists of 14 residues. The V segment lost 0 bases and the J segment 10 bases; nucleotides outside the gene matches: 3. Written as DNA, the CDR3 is TGCGCCAGCAGCCAAGAGACAGGGATCTCACCCCTCCACTTT. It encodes CASSQETGISPLHF.

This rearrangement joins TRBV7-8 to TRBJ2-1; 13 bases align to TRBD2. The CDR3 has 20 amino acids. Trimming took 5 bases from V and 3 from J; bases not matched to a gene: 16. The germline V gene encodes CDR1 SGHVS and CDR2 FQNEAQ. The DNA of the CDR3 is TGTGCCAGCAGCCGTACCAGAGTGAAGACTAGCGGGGGGCTCTACAATGAGCAGTTCTTC. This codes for CASSRTRVKTSGGLYNEQFF.

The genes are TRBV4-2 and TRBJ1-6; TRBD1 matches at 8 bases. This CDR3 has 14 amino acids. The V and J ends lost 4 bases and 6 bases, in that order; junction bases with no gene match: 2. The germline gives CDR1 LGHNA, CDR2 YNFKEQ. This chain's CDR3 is CASSRQGPNSPLHF. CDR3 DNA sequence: TGTGCCAGCAGCCGACAGGGGCCTAATTCACCCCTCCACTTT.

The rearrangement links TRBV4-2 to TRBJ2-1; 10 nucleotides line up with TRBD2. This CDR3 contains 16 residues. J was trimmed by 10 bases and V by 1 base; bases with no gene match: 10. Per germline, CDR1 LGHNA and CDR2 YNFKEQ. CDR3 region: CASSQASGGTVWEQFF. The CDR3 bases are TGTGCCAGCAGCCAAGCTAGCGGGGGTACTGTGTGGGAGCAGTTCTTC.

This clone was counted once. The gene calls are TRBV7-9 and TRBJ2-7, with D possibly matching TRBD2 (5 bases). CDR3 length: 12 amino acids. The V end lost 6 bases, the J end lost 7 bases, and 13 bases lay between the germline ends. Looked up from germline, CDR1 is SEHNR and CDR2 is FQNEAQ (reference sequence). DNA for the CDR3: TGTGCCAGCAGGGAGGACCGAGGGGAGCAGTACTTC. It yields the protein CASREDRGEQYF.